This TCR beta chain was obtained from a study of blood T cells in healthy people across ages. Study results and caveats: As naive T cell percentage varied, TCR beta diversity correlated strongly with it. Possibly, changes in expanded clonotypes were confounded because donor CMV status was unknown.

Concerning this clonotype itself: The antigen is undetermined.

For the second PCR, which ran for 7 to 11 cycles, a sample-barcoded 5' primer and a J-beta primer mix were used. Every single cDNA molecule received a tag from a template-switch adaptor with 12 random nucleotides. TCRdb processed the 5' RACE reads anew with MiXCR; each CDR3 protein has one entry. The sample lists hundreds of thousands of distinct CDR3 sequences, 36% occurring once. The CDR3 sequence is 17 residues long. The V end was cut by 5 bases, the J end by 3 bases, with 22 bases between. Sample: blood. The receptor comes from a young man in good health. The J gene is TRBJ1-1, the V gene TRBV12-3 or TRBV12-4; possibly TRBD1 for D (6 bases). This CDR3 is CASSRRRGLFPHTEAFF. The CDR3 region has the DNA TGTGCCAGCAGTCGCCGCAGGGGATTATTTCCACACACTGAAGCTTTCTTT.